The sequence of this TCR beta chain was determined in a study of CD8+CD57+ T cells in acquired aplastic anemia. Whoever was chosen for sequencing had shown CD8+CD57+ cell expansion by flow cytometry. The V end was cut by 5 bases, the J end by 4 bases, with 11 bases between. The CDR3 has 13 residues. Looked up from germline, CDR1 is MNHNY and CDR2 is SVGAGI (reference sequence). Study observations and caveats: Controls and patients did not differ significantly in CD8+ Simpson's diversity.

In the case of this clonotype: The target antigen is unknown.

Profiling that covered TCR beta VDJ and CDR3 relied on genomic DNA as its template. TCRdb reanalysed the reads using MiXCR and keeps one entry per CDR3 protein. Counted here are about 190,000 distinct CDR3 sequences, roughly half occurring once; the ten biggest clones make up about 8.8%. Material: sorted CD4+, CD8+, or CD8+CD57+ T cells (not recorded which) from PBMCs. The genes are TRBV6-6 and TRBJ2-5; the D is unclear. The TCR was taken from a human donor with aplastic anemia. CDR3 amino acids: CASSRAEIETQYF. DNA for the CDR3: TGTGCCAGCAGTAGGGCCGAGATAGAGACCCAGTACTTC.